This T cell receptor beta chain was found in a study of blood T cell repertoires in COVID-19. Background on the study: Spain, Italy and the United States supplied samples that represented acute and convalescent COVID-19. The cDNA or gDNA used as material had been derived from T cells, B-cell-depleted T cells, or PBMCs.

V was pared by 7 bases and J by 1 base, with 3 bases of the junction left unmatched. Per germline, CDR1 SNHLY and CDR2 FYNNEI. There are 16 residues in the CDR3. Method: immunoSEQ multiplex PCR; TCRdb's copy keeps in-frame clones and lacks some. The sample comprises approximately 310,000 clones, roughly 84% of which are singletons, and 1% rests with the top ten. The origin of this receptor is a man in his fifties or sixties with active or convalescent COVID-19. The sample comprised peripheral blood. The chain recombines TRBV2 with TRBJ2-1; TRBD2 aligns across 14 bases. The DNA of the CDR3 is TGTGCCAGCAAGACTAGCGGGGGGGCATCCTACAATGAGCAGTTCTTC. Residues: CASKTSGGASYNEQFF.